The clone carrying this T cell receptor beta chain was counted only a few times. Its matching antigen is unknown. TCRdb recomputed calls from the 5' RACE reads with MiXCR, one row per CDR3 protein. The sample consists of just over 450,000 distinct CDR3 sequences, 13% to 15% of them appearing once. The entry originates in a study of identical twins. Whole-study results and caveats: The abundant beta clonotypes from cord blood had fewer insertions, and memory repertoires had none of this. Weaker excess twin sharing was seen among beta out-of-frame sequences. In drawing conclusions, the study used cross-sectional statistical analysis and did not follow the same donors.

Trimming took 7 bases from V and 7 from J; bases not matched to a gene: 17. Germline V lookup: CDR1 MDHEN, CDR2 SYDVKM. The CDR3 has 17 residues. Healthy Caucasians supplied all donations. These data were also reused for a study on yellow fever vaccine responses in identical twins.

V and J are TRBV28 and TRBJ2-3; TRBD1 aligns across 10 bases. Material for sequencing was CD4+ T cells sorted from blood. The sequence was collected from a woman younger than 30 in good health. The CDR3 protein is CASKINRQGAWNNTQYF. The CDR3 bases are TGTGCCAGCAAGATCAACCGACAGGGGGCTTGGAACAATACGCAGTATTTT. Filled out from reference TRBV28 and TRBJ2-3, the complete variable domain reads DVKVTQSSRYLVKRTGEKVFLECVQDMDHENMFWYRQDPGLGLRLIYFSYDVKMKEKGDIPEGYSVSREKKERFSLILESASTNQTSMYLCASKINRQGAWNNTQYFGPGTRLTVL.